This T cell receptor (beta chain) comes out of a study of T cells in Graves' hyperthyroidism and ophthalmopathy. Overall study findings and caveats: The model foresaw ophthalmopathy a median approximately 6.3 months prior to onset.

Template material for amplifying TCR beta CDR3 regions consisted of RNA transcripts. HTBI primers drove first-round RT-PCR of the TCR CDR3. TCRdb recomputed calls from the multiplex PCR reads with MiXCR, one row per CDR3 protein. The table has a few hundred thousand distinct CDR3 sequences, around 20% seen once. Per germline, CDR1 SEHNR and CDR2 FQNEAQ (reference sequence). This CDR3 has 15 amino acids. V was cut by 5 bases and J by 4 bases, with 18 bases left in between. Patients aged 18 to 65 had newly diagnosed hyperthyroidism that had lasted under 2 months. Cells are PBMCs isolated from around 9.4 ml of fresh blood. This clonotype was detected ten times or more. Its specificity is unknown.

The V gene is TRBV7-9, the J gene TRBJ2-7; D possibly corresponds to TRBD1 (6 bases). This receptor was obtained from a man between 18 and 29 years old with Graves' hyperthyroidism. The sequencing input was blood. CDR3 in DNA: TGTGCCAGCAGCCTTCAGCGACAACAGGGTTACGAGCAGTACTTC. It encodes CASSLQRQQGYEQYF.